The clone carrying this TCR beta chain was observed many times. Its antigen is currently unknown. The sample belongs to a study of CD8 T cells in ankylosing spondylitis. V was cut by 4 bases and J by 6 bases, with 9 bases left in between. CDR1 is SQVTM, CDR2 ANQGSEA, per germline. The CDR3 is 12 residues long. Study results and caveats: As reported, disease-linked clones showed significant enrichment in matched ankylosing spondylitis synovial fluid.

TCRdb itself ran the 5' RACE reads through MiXCR, one entry per CDR3 protein. The table lists 50,000 or so distinct CDR3 sequences, 7.4% of them singletons, with approximately 8.5% in the top ten. This TCR was sampled from a female donor with ankylosing spondylitis or in good health (not recorded which). V is TRBV29-1 and J is TRBJ2-2; D may be TRBD1 (5 bases). Material: blood, either unsorted or a sorted T cell fraction (not recorded which). CDR3: CSVVVGAGELFF. The CDR3 nucleotides are TGCAGCGTTGTCGTAGGGGCCGGGGAGCTGTTTTTT.